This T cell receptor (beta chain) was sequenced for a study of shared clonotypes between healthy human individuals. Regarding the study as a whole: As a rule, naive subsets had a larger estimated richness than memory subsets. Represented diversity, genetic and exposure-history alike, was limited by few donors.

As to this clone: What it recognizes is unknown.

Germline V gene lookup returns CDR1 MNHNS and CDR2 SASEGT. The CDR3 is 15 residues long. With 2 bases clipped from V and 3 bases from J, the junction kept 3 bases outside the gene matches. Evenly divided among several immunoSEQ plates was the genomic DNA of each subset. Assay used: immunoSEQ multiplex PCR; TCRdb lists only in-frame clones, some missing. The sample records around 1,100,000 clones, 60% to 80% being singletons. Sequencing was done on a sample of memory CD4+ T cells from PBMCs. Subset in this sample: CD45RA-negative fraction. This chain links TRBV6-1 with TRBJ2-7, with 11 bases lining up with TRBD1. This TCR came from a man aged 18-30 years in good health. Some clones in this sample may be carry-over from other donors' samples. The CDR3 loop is CASSEYGTGGYEQYF. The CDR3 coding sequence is TGTGCCAGCAGTGAATATGGGACAGGGGGCTACGAGCAGTACTTC.